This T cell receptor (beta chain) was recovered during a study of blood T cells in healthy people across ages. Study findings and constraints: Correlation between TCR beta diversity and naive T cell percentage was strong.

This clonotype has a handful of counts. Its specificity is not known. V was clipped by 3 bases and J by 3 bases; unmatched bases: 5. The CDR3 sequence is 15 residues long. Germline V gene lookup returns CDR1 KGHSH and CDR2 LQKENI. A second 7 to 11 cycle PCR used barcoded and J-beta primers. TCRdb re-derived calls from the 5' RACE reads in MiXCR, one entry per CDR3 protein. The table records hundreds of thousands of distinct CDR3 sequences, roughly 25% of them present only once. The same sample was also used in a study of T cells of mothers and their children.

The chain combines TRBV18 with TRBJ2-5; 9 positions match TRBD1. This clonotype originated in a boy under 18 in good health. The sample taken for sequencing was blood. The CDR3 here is CASSPSTGGEETQYF. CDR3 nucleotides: TGTGCCAGCTCACCCTCGACAGGGGGGGAAGAGACCCAGTACTTC.